What follows are 27 T cell receptor beta chains derived from one specimen sequenced in a study of pediatric ulcerative colitis. Assay: immunoSEQ multiplex PCR; the TCRdb copy retains only in-frame clones and omits some. The sample lists about 64,000 clones, more than 60% occurring once. Sequenced material: blood. These TCRs come from a boy between 10 and 17 years old with moderate ulcerative colitis.

This chain uses TRBV6-6 with TRBJ1-6; no clear D. Germline V lookup: CDR1 MNHNY, CDR2 SVGAGI (reference sequence). The CDR3 contains 15 residues. The V end lost 2 bases, the J end lost 2 bases, and 7 bases lay between the germline ends. CDR3 nucleotide sequence: TGTGCCAGCAGTTACCCGCAGACCTATAATTCACCCCTCCACTTT. As protein: CASSYPQTYNSPLHF.

This clone was counted a single time. The chain employs TRBV25-1 and TRBJ2-2; D is uncertain. Deletions cut 7 bases from V and 5 bases from J, with 20 bases between. CDR3 size: 16 residues. Germline assignment: CDR1 MGHDK and CDR2 SYGVNS. CDR3 in amino acids: CASTPAKLGSTGELFF. The CDR3 DNA follows: TGTGCCAGCACCCCCGCCAAATTAGGGTCAACCGGGGAGCTGTTTTTT.

This clone was found a few times. The gene calls are TRBV4-2 and TRBJ2-2; a weak D match, TRBD2 (5 bases). Germline V gene sequence: CDR1 LGHNA, CDR2 YNFKEQ. Trimming took off 4 bases at V and 7 bases at J, with 10 bases between the two ends. CDR3 length: 13 residues. CDR3 nucleotides: TGTGCCAGCAGCCCCGGAGGTAACGGGGAGCTGTTTTTT. This sequence encodes CASSPGGNGELFF.

A few counts support this clone. The V gene is TRBV4-2, the J gene TRBJ1-1; TRBD1 might be the D (5 bases). V lost 1 base and J lost 11, with 11 bases in between. CDR1 and CDR2 from the germline V gene are LGHNA and YNFKEQ. There are 12 residues in the CDR3. The CDR3 coding sequence is TGTGCCAGCAGCCAAGGCAGGGTTGGGGCTTTCTTT. This codes for CASSQGRVGAFF.

V usage is TRBV7-8 and J usage is TRBJ2-2; 8 bases line up with TRBD2. The germline gives CDR1 SGHVS, CDR2 FQNEAQ. With 3 bases clipped from V and 7 bases from J, the junction kept 10 bases outside the gene matches. The CDR3 has 16 residues. CDR3 DNA: TGTGCCAGCAGCTTGAGGACTAGCCAGATTAACGGGGAGCTGTTTTTT. Protein product: CASSLRTSQINGELFF.

In its sample, this clone was seen once. The V gene is TRBV5-1, the J gene TRBJ1-1, with D perhaps matching TRBD1 (6 bases). The germline CDR1 and CDR2 sequences are SGHRS and YFSETQ. The V end was cut by 6 bases, the J end by 6 bases, with 21 bases between. The CDR3 runs 15 residues. The CDR3 sequence: CASTSGRGTYSEAFF. DNA of the CDR3: TGCGCCAGCACCTCCGGTAGAGGGACATATTCTGAAGCTTTCTTT.

The chain couples TRBV6-6 to TRBJ2-1, with D tentatively TRBD1 or TRBD2 (5 bases each). CDR1 is MNHNY, CDR2 SVGAGI, per germline (reference sequence). The CDR3 has 14 amino acids. Trimming stripped 6 bases from V and 4 bases from J, with 13 bases between. CDR3 sequence reads: CASRTGQSYNEQFF. DNA of the CDR3: TGTGCCAGCAGGACGGGGCAGTCTTACAATGAGCAGTTCTTC.

The chain uses TRBV29-1 and TRBJ2-1, with 11 bases fitting TRBD1. Germline V gene lookup returns CDR1 SQVTM and CDR2 ANQGSEA. V was pared by 6 bases and J by 6 bases, with 1 base of the junction left unmatched. The CDR3 covers 12 residues. The CDR3 DNA reads TGCAGCGTGGGACAGGGGGTCAATGAGCAGTTCTTC. Translation: CSVGQGVNEQFF.

As concerns this clone: Relative to the germline gene, one junction end is altered; a read error may explain this. The chain joins TRBV7-2 to TRBJ2-4; 9 bases line up with TRBD2. The CDR3 covers 15 residues. Germline V gives CDR1 SGHTA, CDR2 FQGNSA. CDR3 coding DNA: TGTGCCAGCAGTTTTAGCGGGAGAGCCGAAAACATTCAGTACTTC. Encoded protein: CASSFSGRAENIQYF.

V gene TRBV6-6 combines with J gene TRBJ1-3; 8 bases match TRBD1. Germline assignment: CDR1 MNHNY and CDR2 SVGAGI (reference sequence). The length of the CDR3 is 16 residues. Germline trimming cut 6 bases from V and 4 bases from J; bases unmatched to any gene: 11. In nucleotides, the CDR3 is TGTGCCAGCAGCCTAGCGGACAGGGCGCGCGGAAACACCATATATTTT. This codes for CASSLADRARGNTIYF.

This clone was seen only once. V usage is TRBV28 and J usage is TRBJ2-2, with a possible D match to TRBD2 (6 bases). CDR3 length: 15 residues. The V gene lost 7 bases and the J gene lost 0 bases, with 12 bases spanning the gap. Germline CDR1 is MDHEN and CDR2 is SYDVKM. This CDR3 reads CASTRDSANTGELFF. The CDR3 DNA reads as TGTGCCAGCACGAGGGACTCCGCGAACACCGGGGAGCTGTTTTTT.

V is TRBV4-3 and J is TRBJ1-3; no firm D call. Trimming left V 3 bases short and J 0 bases short, with 9 bases between. Germline CDR1 LGHNA, CDR2 YSLEER. CDR3 length equals 15 residues. The DNA of the CDR3 is TGCGCCAGCAGCCATGGCCTCTACTCTGGAAACACCATATATTTT. This codes for CASSHGLYSGNTIYF.

This clone was found a few times. The chain has TRBV16 and TRBJ1-3; D uncertain. CDR1 is KGHSY, CDR2 FQNENV, per germline. V lost 3 bases to trimming and J lost 8 bases, with 11 bases between them. The CDR3 length is 13 residues. The CDR3 region is CASSHISGDTIYF. CDR3 DNA: TGTGCCAGCAGCCATATCTCCGGGGACACCATATATTTT.

V and J are TRBV6-5 and TRBJ2-1; TRBD2 matches at 8 bases. The V and J ends lost 6 bases and 6 bases, in that order; junction bases with no gene match: 10. Germline V gene sequence: CDR1 MNHEY, CDR2 SVGAGI. The CDR3 totals 15 residues. CDR3 nucleotides: TGTGCCAGCAGCTACGAGCGGGCGGGGGGCAATGAGCAGTTCTTC. Translating it yields CASSYERAGGNEQFF.

The genes are TRBV9 and TRBJ1-1; 8 bases agree with TRBD1. CDR3 size: 15 residues. Trimming took 5 bases from V and 4 from J; bases not matched to a gene: 10. Germline values: CDR1 SGDLS, CDR2 YYNGEE. CDR3 sequence reads: CASSGTGALSTEAFF. The CDR3 bases are TGTGCCAGCAGTGGGACAGGAGCCCTGAGCACTGAAGCTTTCTTT.

The chain couples TRBV19 to TRBJ2-3, with 9 bases aligning to TRBD1. Germline values: CDR1 LNHDA, CDR2 SQIVND (reference sequence). This CDR3 contains 18 residues. The V segment lost 2 bases and the J segment 7 bases; nucleotides outside the gene matches: 16. The DNA for the CDR3 is TGTGCCAGTAGTATATCTGTCATCTGGGACAGGGACACCAATACGCAGTATTTT. Protein: CASSISVIWDRDTNTQYF.

The V call is TRBV7-8, the J call TRBJ1-1; D is possibly TRBD1 (6 bases). This CDR3 contains 14 residues. Germline V gene data show CDR1 as SGHVS and CDR2 as FQNEAQ. V lost 5 bases, J lost 1 base, and 11 bases lay in between. CDR3 sequence: CASSHSRGNTEAFF. CDR3 coding DNA: TGTGCCAGCAGCCACTCCAGGGGGAACACTGAAGCTTTCTTT.

The rearrangement joins TRBV6-6 to TRBJ2-7, with a weak D call TRBD1 (5 bases). V was pared by 1 base and J by 0 bases, with 10 bases between. The CDR3 runs to 15 residues. CDR1 and CDR2 (germline): MNHNY, SVGAGI (reference sequence). DNA for the CDR3: TGTGCCAGCAGTTACTTAGGGGTTGTCTCCTACGAGCAGTACTTC. Its protein is CASSYLGVVSYEQYF.

The chain combines TRBV19 with TRBJ2-7, with TRBD1 identical over 8 bases. V was pared by 3 bases and J by 1 base, with 5 bases of the junction left unmatched. Germline CDR1 and CDR2: LNHDA and SQIVND (reference sequence). There are 15 residues in the CDR3. The CDR3 sequence is CASSMAYRGSYEQYF. The CDR3 DNA sequence: TGTGCCAGTAGTATGGCCTACAGGGGGTCCTACGAGCAGTACTTC.

V is TRBV6-1 and J is TRBJ2-1; TRBD1 might be the D (6 bases). The V end was cut by 4 bases, the J end by 5 bases, with 15 bases between. This CDR3 region has 15 residues. Per germline, CDR1 MNHNS and CDR2 SASEGT. The CDR3 nucleotides are TGTGCCAGCAGTGGCAGACACAGGGATAACAATGAGCAGTTCTTC. Residues: CASSGRHRDNNEQFF.

The chain uses TRBV27 and TRBJ1-2; D unresolved. The germline V gene encodes CDR1 MNHEY and CDR2 SMNVEV (reference sequence). Between the trimmed V and J ends, which lost 4 bases and 7 bases, there was a span of 7 bases. This CDR3 is built from 11 residues. As DNA, the CDR3 is TGTGCCAGCAGTTCCGGGTTTGGCTACACCTTC. Its translation: CASSSGFGYTF.

The chain carries TRBV15 and TRBJ1-4; D unclear. V was pared by 3 bases and J by 8 bases, with 1 base between. CDR3 length equals 10 residues. Germline CDR1 reads LNHNV; CDR2 reads YYDKDF (reference sequence). The CDR3 here is CATSREKLFF. CDR3 DNA sequence: TGTGCCACCAGCAGGGAAAAACTGTTTTTT.

V usage is TRBV19 and J usage is TRBJ1-2; TRBD1 matches at 7 bases. The V and J ends lost 7 bases and 4 bases, in that order; junction bases with no gene match: 24. From germline, CDR1 is LNHDA and CDR2 SQIVND (reference sequence). The length of the CDR3 is 19 residues. CDR3 DNA: TGTGCCAGTACCCATACCGTGATTAGGGGGCAGAGTGGGCCCTATGGCTACACCTTC. Amino acids: CASTHTVIRGQSGPYGYTF. The whole variable domain, filled in from reference TRBV19 and TRBJ1-2, reads DGGITQSPKYLFRKEGQNVTLSCEQNLNHDAMYWYRQDPGQGLRLIYYSQIVNDFQKGDIAEGYSVSREKKESFPLTVTSAQKNPTAFYLCASTHTVIRGQSGPYGYTFGSGTRLTVV.

The chain carries TRBV10-1 and TRBJ2-1; unclear D gene. This CDR3 is 14 amino acids long. From germline, CDR1 is WNHNN and CDR2 SYGVQD (reference sequence). The V end was cut by 3 bases, the J end by 6 bases, with 12 bases between. CDR3 sequence reads: CASSDSAATNEQFF. The CDR3 coding sequence is TGCGCCAGCAGTGACTCAGCTGCAACCAATGAGCAGTTCTTC.

The gene calls are TRBV6-5 and TRBJ2-5, with TRBD1 matching over 7 bases. The V segment lost 2 bases and the J segment 3 bases; nucleotides outside the gene matches: 6. The CDR3 is made up of 15 amino acids. Germline V gives CDR1 MNHEY, CDR2 SVGAGI. CDR3 amino acids: CASSYGDREEETQYF. CDR3 coding DNA: TGTGCCAGCAGTTACGGCGACAGGGAAGAAGAGACCCAGTACTTC.

This clone was counted only a few times. This rearrangement joins TRBV19 to TRBJ1-1, with a possible D match to TRBD1 (5 bases). The ends were cut back, 7 bases at V and 11 bases at J, with 14 bases in the middle. The CDR3 covers 11 residues. The germline V gene encodes CDR1 LNHDA and CDR2 SQIVND (reference sequence). CDR3 in DNA: TGTGCCAGTAATGGGGGACGGTTGGCTTTCTTT. It codes for CASNGGRLAFF.

This clone was observed once. The chain joins TRBV10-3 to TRBJ2-6, with D possibly TRBD1 on 7 matching bases. V lost 4 bases and J lost 0, with 16 bases in between. This CDR3 region has 18 residues. Germline V gene data show CDR1 as ENHRY and CDR2 as SYGVKD. This CDR3 is CAISVGQGGTSGANVLTF. The DNA of the CDR3 is TGTGCCATCAGTGTTGGGCAGGGGGGAACCTCTGGGGCCAACGTCCTGACTTTC.